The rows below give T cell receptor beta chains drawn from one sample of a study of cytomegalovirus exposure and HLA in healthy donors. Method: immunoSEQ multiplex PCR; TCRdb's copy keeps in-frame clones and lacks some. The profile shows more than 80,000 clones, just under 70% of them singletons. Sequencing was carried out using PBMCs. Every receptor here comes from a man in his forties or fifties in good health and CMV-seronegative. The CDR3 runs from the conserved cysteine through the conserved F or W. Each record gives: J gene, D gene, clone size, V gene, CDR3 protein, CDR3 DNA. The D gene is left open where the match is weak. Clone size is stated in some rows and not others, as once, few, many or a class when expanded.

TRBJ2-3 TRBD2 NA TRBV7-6 CASSLDPAGGHNTQYF TGTGCCAGCAGCTTAGACCCCGCGGGGGGCCATAATACGCAGTATTTT
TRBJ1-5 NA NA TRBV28 CASRRGGPSNQPQHF TGTGCCAGCAGGAGGGGGGGCCCAAGCAATCAGCCCCAGCATTTT
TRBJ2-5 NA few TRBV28 CASRRRDRTQYF TGTGCCAGCAGGAGGCGAGATCGGACCCAGTACTTC
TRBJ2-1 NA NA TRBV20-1 CSAATRVEQFF TGCAGTGCTGCTACGAGGGTTGAGCAGTTCTTC
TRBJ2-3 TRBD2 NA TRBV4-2 CASSQAGGGADTQYF TGTGCCAGCAGCCAAGCCGGGGGGGGTGCAGATACGCAGTATTTT
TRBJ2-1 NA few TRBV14 CASSPTAGRNEQFF TGTGCCAGCAGCCCCACCGCAGGGCGGAATGAGCAGTTCTTC
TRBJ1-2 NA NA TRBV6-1 CASSATGNTNYGYTF TGTGCCAGCAGTGCTACAGGCAACACTAACTATGGCTACACCTTC
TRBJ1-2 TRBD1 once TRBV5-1 CASRPGTGNLNYGYTF TGCGCCAGCAGACCCGGGACAGGGAACCTTAACTATGGCTACACCTTC
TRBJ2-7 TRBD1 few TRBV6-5 CASRQGTYEQYF TGTGCCAGCCGACAGGGGACCTACGAGCAGTACTTC
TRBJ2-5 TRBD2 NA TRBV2 CASHELAVQETQYF TGTGCCAGCCATGAGCTAGCGGTACAAGAGACCCAGTACTTC
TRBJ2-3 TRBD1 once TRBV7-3 CASSLQGASGDTQYF TGTGCCAGCAGCTTACAGGGGGCTAGTGGAGATACGCAGTATTTT
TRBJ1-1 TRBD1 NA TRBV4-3 CASSQVGQGARAEAFF TGCGCCAGCAGCCAAGTCGGACAGGGGGCGCGAGCTGAAGCTTTCTTT
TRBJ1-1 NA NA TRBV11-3 CASTRQEDTEAFF TGTGCCAGCACCCGACAGGAGGACACTGAAGCTTTCTTT
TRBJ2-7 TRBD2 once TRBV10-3 CAISEGRGASYEQYF TGTGCCATCAGTGAGGGGCGGGGGGCCTCCTACGAGCAGTACTTC
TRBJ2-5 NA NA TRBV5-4 CASSLGYQETQYF TGTGCCAGCAGCTTGGGCTATCAAGAGACCCAGTACTTC
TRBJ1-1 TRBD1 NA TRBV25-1 CASSSANRGNTEAFF TGTGCCAGCAGTAGTGCTAACAGGGGGAACACTGAAGCTTTCTTT
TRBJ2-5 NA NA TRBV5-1 CASSPRQVQETQYF TGCGCCAGCAGCCCACGACAGGTCCAAGAGACCCAGTACTTC
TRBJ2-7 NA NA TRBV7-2 CASSPRGGTTEQYF TGTGCCAGCAGCCCCAGGGGAGGGACTACCGAGCAGTACTTC
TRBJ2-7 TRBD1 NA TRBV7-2 CASSNRGYEQYF TGTGCCAGCAGCAACAGGGGGTACGAGCAGTACTTC
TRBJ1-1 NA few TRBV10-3 CAISRAAEGAEAFF TGTGCCATCAGTCGGGCGGCGGAAGGGGCTGAAGCTTTCTTT
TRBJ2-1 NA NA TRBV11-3 CASTDRSYTTNNEQFF TGTGCCAGCACCGATCGTAGCTACACGACTAACAATGAGCAGTTCTTC
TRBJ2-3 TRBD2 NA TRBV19 CASAAELAPGDTQYF TGTGCCAGTGCGGCGGAACTAGCGCCCGGGGATACGCAGTATTTT
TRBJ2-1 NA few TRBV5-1 CASSVDSIYNEQFF TGCGCCAGCAGCGTCGACAGCATCTACAATGAGCAGTTCTTC
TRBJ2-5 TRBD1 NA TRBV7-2 CASSLAWDRGLETQYF TGTGCCAGCAGCTTAGCTTGGGACAGGGGCTTGGAGACCCAGTACTTC
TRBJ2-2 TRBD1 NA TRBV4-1 CASSLRQGRITGELFF TGCGCCAGCAGCCTCCGACAGGGGCGAATAACCGGGGAGCTGTTTTTT